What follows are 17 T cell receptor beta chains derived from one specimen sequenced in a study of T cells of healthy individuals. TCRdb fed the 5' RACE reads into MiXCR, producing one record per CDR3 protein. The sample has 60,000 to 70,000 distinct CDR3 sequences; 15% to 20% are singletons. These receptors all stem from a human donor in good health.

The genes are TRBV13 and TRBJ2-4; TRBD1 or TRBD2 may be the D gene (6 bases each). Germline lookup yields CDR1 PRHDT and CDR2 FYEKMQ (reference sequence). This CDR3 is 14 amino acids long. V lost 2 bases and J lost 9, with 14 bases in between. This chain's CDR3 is CASSLRRGEVIQYF. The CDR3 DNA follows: TGTGCCAGCAGCTTAAGGAGGGGGGAGGTCATTCAGTACTTC.

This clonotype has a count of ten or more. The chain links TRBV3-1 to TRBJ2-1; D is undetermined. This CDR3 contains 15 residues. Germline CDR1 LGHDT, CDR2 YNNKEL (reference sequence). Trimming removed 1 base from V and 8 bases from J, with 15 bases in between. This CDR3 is CASSQGRMGFDEQFF. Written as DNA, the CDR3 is TGTGCCAGCAGCCAAGGCAGGATGGGATTCGATGAGCAGTTCTTC.

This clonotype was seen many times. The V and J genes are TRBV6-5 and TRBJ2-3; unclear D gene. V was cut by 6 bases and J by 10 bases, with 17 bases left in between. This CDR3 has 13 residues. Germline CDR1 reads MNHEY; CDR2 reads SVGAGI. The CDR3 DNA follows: TGTGCCAGCAGCTCCGACTGGATTGATTCGCAGTATTTT. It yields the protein CASSSDWIDSQYF.

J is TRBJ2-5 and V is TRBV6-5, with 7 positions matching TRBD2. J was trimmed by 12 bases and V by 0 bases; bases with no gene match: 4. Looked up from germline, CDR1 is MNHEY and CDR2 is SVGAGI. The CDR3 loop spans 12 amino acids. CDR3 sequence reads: CASSYSTGLEYF. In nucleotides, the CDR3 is TGTGCCAGCAGTTACTCGACTGGACTAGAGTACTTC.

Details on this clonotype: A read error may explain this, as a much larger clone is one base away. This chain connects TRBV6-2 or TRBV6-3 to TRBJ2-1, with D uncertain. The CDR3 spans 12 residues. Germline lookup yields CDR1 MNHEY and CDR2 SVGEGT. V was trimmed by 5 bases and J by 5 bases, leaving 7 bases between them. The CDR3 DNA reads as TGTGCCAGCAGTCTAAGACACAATGAGCAGTTCTTC. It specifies CASSLRHNEQFF.

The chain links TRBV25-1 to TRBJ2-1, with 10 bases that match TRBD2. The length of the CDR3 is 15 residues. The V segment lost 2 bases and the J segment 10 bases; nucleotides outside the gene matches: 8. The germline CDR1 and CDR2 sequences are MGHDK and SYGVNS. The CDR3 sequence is CASSEAQREGREQFF. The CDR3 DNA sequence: TGTGCCAGCAGTGAAGCGCAGCGGGAGGGCCGGGAGCAGTTCTTC.

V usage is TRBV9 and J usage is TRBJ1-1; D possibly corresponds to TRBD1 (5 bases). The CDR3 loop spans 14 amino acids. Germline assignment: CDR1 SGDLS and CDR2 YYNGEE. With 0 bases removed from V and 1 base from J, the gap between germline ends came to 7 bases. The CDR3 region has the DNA TGTGCCAGCAGCGTAGTGGACAAGAACACTGAAGCTTTCTTT. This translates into CASSVVDKNTEAFF.

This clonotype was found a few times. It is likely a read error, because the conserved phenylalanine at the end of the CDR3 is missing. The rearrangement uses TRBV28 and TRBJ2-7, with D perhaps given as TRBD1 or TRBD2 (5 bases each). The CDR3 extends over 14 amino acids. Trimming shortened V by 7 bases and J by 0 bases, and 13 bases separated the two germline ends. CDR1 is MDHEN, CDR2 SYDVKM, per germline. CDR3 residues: CASIDGTVSYEQYL. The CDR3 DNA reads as TGTGCCAGCATCGATGGGACGGTCTCCTACGAGCAGTACCTC.

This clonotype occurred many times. The CDR3 nucleotides read TGTGCCAGCAGAGGGTGGACTAGCGGATCCTACGAGCAGTACTTC. Residues: CASRGWTSGSYEQYF. The J gene is TRBJ2-7, the V gene TRBV6-2 or TRBV6-3; 10 positions agree with TRBD2. The CDR3 is 15 amino acids. With 6 bases clipped from V and 1 base from J, the junction kept 6 bases outside the gene matches. Germline V lookup: CDR1 MNHEY, CDR2 SVGEGT.

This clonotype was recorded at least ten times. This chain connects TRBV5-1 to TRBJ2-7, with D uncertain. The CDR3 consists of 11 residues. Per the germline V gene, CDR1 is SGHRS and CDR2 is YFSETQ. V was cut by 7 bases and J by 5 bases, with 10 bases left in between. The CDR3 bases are TGCGCCAGCGGTTGGTTAAACGAGCAGTACTTC. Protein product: CASGWLNEQYF.

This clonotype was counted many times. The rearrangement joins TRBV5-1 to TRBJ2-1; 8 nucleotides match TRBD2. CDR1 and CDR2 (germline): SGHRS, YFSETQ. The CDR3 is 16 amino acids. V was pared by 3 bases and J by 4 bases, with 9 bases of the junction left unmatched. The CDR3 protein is CASSWNGLAGYNEQFF. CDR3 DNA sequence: TGCGCCAGCAGCTGGAACGGACTAGCTGGATACAATGAGCAGTTCTTC.

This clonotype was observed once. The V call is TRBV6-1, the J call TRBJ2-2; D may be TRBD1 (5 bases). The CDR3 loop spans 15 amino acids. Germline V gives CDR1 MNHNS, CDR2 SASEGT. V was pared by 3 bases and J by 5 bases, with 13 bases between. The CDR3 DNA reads TGTGCCAGCAGTGAGCAGGGAAGGGGAACCGGGGAGCTGTTTTTT. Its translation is CASSEQGRGTGELFF.

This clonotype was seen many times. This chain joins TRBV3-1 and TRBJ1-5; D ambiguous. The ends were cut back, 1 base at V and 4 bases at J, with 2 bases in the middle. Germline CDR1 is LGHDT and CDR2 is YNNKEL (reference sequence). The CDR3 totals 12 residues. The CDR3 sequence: CASSQVNQPQHF. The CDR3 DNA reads TGTGCCAGCAGCCAAGTTAATCAGCCCCAGCATTTT.

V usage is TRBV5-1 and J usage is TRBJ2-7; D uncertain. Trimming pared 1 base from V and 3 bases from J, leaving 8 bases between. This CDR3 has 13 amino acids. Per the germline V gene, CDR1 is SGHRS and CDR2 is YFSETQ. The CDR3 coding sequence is TGCGCCAGCAGCTTGTACGAAAACTACGAGCAGTACTTC. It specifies CASSLYENYEQYF.

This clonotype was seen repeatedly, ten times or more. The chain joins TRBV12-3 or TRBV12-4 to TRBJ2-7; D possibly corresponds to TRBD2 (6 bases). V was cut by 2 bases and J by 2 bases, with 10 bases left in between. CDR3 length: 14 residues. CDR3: CASSLPLAPYEQYF. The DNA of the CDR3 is TGTGCCAGCAGTTTACCACTAGCCCCCTACGAGCAGTACTTC.

The CDR3 loop reads CASSLDPGELFF. The CDR3 nucleotides read TGCGCCAGCAGCTTGGATCCCGGGGAGCTGTTTTTT. This chain joins TRBV5-1 and TRBJ2-2; D remains ambiguous. Germline values: CDR1 SGHRS, CDR2 YFSETQ. Trimming took 0 bases from V and 6 from J, leaving 3 bases between them. The CDR3 has 12 residues.

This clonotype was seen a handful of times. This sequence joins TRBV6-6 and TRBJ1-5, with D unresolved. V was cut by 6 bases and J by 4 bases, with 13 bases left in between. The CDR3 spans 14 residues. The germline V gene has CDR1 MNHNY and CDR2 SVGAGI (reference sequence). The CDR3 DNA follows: TGTGCCAGCAGCCCACTAGAGGGAAATCAGCCCCAGCATTTT. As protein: CASSPLEGNQPQHF.